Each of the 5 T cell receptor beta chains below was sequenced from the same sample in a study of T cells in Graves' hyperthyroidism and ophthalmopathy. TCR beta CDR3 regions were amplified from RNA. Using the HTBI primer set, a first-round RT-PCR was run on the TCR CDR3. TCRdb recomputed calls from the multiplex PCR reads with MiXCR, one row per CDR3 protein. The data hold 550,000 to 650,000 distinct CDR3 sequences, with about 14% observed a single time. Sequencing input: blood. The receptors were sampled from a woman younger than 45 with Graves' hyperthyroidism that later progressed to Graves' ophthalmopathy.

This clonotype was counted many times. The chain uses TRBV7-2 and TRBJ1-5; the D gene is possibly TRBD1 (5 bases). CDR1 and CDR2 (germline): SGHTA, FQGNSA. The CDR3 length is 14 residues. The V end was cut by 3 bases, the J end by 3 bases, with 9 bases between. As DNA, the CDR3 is TGTGCCAGCAGCTTCCAGGGTGACAATCAGCCCCAGCATTTT. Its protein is CASSFQGDNQPQHF.

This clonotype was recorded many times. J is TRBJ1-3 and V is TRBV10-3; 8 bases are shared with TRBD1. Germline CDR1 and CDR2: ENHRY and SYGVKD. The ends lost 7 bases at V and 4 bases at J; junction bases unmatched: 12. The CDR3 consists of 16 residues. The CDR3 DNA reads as TGTGCCATCAACCTACAGGACAGGGAAACGGGAAACACCATATATTTT. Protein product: CAINLQDRETGNTIYF.

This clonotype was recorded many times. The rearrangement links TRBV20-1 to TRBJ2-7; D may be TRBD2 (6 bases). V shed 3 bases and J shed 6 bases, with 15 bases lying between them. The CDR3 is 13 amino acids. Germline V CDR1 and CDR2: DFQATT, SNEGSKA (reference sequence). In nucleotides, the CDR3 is TGCAGTGCTAGGGGGGACTCTACACCCGAGCAGTACTTC. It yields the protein CSARGDSTPEQYF.

CDR3 protein: CASRGAGSYEQYF. CDR3 in DNA: TGTGCCAGCAGGGGGGCAGGCTCCTACGAGCAGTACTTC. The chain uses TRBV6-1 and TRBJ2-7; a possible D gene is TRBD1 (6 bases). From germline, CDR1 is MNHNS and CDR2 SASEGT. The CDR3 spans 13 residues. Between the trimmed V and J ends, which lost 6 bases and 0 bases, there was a span of 9 bases.

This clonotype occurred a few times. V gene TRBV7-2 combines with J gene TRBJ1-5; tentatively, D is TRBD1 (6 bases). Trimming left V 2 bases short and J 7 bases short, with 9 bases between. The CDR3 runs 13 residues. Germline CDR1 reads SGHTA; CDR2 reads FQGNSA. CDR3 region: CASSLTQGQPQHF. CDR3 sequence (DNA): TGTGCCAGCAGCTTAACACAGGGACAGCCCCAGCATTTT.